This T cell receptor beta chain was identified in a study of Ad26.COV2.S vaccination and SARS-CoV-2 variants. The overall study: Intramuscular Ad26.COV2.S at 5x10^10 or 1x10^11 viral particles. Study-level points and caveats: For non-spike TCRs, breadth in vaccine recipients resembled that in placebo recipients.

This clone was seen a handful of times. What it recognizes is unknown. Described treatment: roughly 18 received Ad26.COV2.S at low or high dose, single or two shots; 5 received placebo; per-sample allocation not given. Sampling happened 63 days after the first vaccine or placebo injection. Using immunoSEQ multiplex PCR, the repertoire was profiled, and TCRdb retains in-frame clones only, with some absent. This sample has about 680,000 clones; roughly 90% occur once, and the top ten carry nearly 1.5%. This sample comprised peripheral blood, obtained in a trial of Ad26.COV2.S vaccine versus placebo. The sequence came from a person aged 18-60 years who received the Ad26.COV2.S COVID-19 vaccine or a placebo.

The CDR3 here is CASSLQENTEAFF. The CDR3 coding sequence is TGTGCCAGCAGTTTACAGGAGAACACTGAAGCTTTCTTT. The chain has TRBV6-5 and TRBJ1-1, with a tentative D call TRBD1 (5 bases). The V gene's germline CDR1 is MNHEY and CDR2 SVGAGI. The CDR3 runs 13 residues. The V end lost 4 bases, the J end lost 1 base, and 7 bases lay between the germline ends.